Listed below are T cell receptor beta chains from one sample, sequenced in a study of cytomegalovirus exposure and HLA in healthy donors. Measured with immunoSEQ multiplex PCR; TCRdb has only the in-frame clones, and not every one. The table has 200,000 or so clones, around 86% seen once. Sequenced: PBMCs. These receptors were taken from a woman in her forties in good health and CMV-seronegative. CDR3s leave out the opening cysteine and the closing phenylalanine or tryptophan. The D gene is left open where the match is weak.

d_call	v_call	j_call	cdr3_aa
TRBD2	TRBV4-2	TRBJ2-7	ASSQGDGRLLLSASYEQY
-	TRBV29-1	TRBJ1-1	SVATMNTEAF
-	TRBV5-1	TRBJ2-3	ASSRRYGGSTDTQY
TRBD1	TRBV19	TRBJ1-1	ASGRQGAGVAF
TRBD1	TRBV2	TRBJ2-7	ASRPTGGSYEQY
-	TRBV6-1	TRBJ1-1	ASSVGAYDMNTEAF
-	TRBV5-4	TRBJ2-1	ASSLAGASDSYNEQF
-	TRBV29-1	TRBJ1-3	SVAQGVRNTIY
-	TRBV6-6	TRBJ1-3	ASRLDRPYSGNTIY
-	TRBV4-1	TRBJ1-1	ASSQATQLRGTEAF